Reported below is one TCR beta chain. The source of the sample is a study of blood T cell repertoires in COVID-19. Study context: T cells, B-cell-depleted T cells, or PBMCs provided the cDNA or gDNA that served as material.

Clones were read by immunoSEQ multiplex PCR, and TCRdb kept only the in-frame ones, dropping some. The data hold under 300,000 clones, with 65% to 90% observed a single time. The CDR3 spans 14 residues. CDR1 and CDR2 from the germline V gene are SGHTA and FQGNSA. Germline trimming cut 5 bases from V and 9 bases from J; bases unmatched to any gene: 7. The chain uses TRBV7-2 and TRBJ2-7, with 13 bases aligning to TRBD2. The clonotype originates from a human donor in a cohort sampled during active COVID-19. The sample comprised peripheral blood. The CDR3 loop reads CASSHGLAGEGQYF. The CDR3 DNA follows: TGTGCCAGCAGCCATGGACTAGCGGGAGAGGGGCAGTACTTC.